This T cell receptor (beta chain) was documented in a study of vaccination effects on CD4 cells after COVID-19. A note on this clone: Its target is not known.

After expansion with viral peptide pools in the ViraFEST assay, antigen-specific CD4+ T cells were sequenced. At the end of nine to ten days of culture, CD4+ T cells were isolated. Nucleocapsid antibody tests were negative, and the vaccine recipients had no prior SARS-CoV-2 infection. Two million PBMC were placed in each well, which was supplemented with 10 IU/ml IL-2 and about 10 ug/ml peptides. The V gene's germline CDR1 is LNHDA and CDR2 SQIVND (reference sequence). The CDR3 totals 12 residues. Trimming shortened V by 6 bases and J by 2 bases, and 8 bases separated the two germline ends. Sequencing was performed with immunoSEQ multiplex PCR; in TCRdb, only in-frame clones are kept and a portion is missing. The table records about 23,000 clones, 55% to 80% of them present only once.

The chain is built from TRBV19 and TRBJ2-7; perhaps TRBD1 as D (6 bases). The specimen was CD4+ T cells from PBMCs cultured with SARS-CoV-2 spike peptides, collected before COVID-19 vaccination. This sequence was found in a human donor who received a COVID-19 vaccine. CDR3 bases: TGTGCCAGTAGCAGGGGAACCTACGAGCAGTACTTC. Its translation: CASSRGTYEQYF.